Sequencing of this T cell receptor beta chain was carried out in a study of cytomegalovirus exposure and HLA in healthy donors. With 60 Vbeta and 13 Jbeta primers, the PCR was carried out. Original processing methods: In a later analysis, some 80 million unique TCR beta chains included roughly 11 million shared by two or more donors. Profiling relied on immunoSEQ multiplex PCR, and the TCRdb table lists in-frame clones only, not all of them. The V and J calls and clone size come from that table; D and trimming were worked out from the DNA. The sample records about 150,000 clones, about a tenth being singletons. A word on this clone: The antigen is undetermined.

The CDR3 totals 14 residues. Germline CDR1 LNHDA, CDR2 SQIVND (reference sequence). After removal of 4 bases from V and 8 bases from J, the junction contained 9 bases not matched to a gene. Whereas donors were nominally healthy upon sampling, unrecorded immune exposures were probable. Study-level findings and limits: CMV serostatus was the only recorded immune exposure for donors. Highly shared sequence variants in one cluster were likely a sequencing artifact.

Sequenced: PBMCs. J is TRBJ1-1 and V is TRBV19, with 8 bases aligning to TRBD1. The sequence was obtained from a male donor in good health and CMV-seronegative. CDR3 nucleotide sequence: TGTGCCAGTAGTAGAGGACAGGGCCCTCAGGAAGCTTTCTTT. This gives the protein CASSRGQGPQEAFF.